These 19 T cell receptor beta chains originate from one sample sequenced in a study of T-cell memory formation after mild COVID-19. TCRdb re-called the 5' RACE reads with MiXCR, one entry per CDR3 protein. Here the sample spans some 210,000 distinct CDR3 sequences, roughly 27% being singletons. Sequencing was carried out using PBMCs or a T cell subset sorted from them (not recorded which). The receptors derive from an adult woman who had mild COVID-19 (a few samples of this study predate the infection). Cell type and time point are not known.

The rearrangement joins TRBV20-1 to TRBJ1-1; D unresolved. CDR3 size: 13 residues. Deletions cut 5 bases from V and 4 bases from J, with 14 bases between. Germline values: CDR1 DFQATT, CDR2 SNEGSKA (reference sequence). CDR3 sequence reads: CSADGLGFTEAFF. CDR3 nucleotide sequence: TGCAGTGCTGACGGCCTGGGGTTCACTGAAGCTTTCTTT.

The gene calls are TRBV24-1 and TRBJ2-2; D is uncertain. V dropped 1 base and J dropped 0 bases, with 8 bases sitting between them. CDR3 size: 16 residues. Germline CDR1 reads KGHDR; CDR2 reads SFDVKD. The CDR3, as DNA: TGTGCCACCAGTGATTTCGTTGCTTCGAACACCGGGGAGCTGTTTTTT. Protein: CATSDFVASNTGELFF.

The chain has TRBV5-1 and TRBJ2-1; 7 bases line up with TRBD2. J was trimmed by 0 bases and V by 5 bases; bases with no gene match: 5. Germline V gives CDR1 SGHRS, CDR2 YFSETQ. This CDR3 contains 15 residues. CDR3 DNA: TGCGCCAGCAGGGGCCAGCGGGACTCCTACAATGAGCAGTTCTTC. It specifies CASRGQRDSYNEQFF.

A few counts support this clonotype. The rearrangement links TRBV7-2 to TRBJ2-7; D gene ambiguous. V was trimmed by 3 bases and J by 3 bases, leaving 9 bases between them. CDR3 size: 13 residues. The germline V gene encodes CDR1 SGHTA and CDR2 FQGNSA. The chain's CDR3 is CASSFGPDYEQYF. The CDR3 DNA sequence: TGTGCCAGCAGCTTCGGGCCTGACTACGAGCAGTACTTC.

This clonotype was counted between two and nine times. This chain joins TRBV15 and TRBJ2-3, with TRBD2 identical over 8 bases. Germline loops: CDR1 LNHNV, CDR2 YYDKDF (reference sequence). J lost 2 bases, V lost 2 bases, and 6 bases had no gene match. The length of the CDR3 is 16 residues. The CDR3 region is CATSRPKGLVTDTQYF. CDR3 DNA: TGTGCCACCAGCAGACCGAAGGGACTAGTCACAGATACGCAGTATTTT.

The V gene is TRBV5-4, the J gene TRBJ1-3; 7 bases agree with TRBD1. Unmatched junction bases numbered 7, after V lost 4 bases and J lost 0 bases. The germline V gene encodes CDR1 SGHNT and CDR2 YYREEE (reference sequence). This CDR3 is built from 16 residues. CDR3 sequence (DNA): TGTGCCAGCAGCGTGGGACAGTCTTACTCTGGAAACACCATATATTTT. The encoded protein is CASSVGQSYSGNTIYF.

The rearrangement joins TRBV7-9 to TRBJ2-2; D not certain. The V end lost 4 bases, the J end lost 0 bases, and 18 bases lay between the germline ends. The CDR3 loop spans 18 amino acids. Germline V CDR1 and CDR2: SEHNR, FQNEAQ (reference sequence). The CDR3 region is CASSSPPERTTNTGELFF. The CDR3 DNA reads as TGTGCCAGCAGCTCTCCACCGGAAAGAACTACGAACACCGGGGAGCTGTTTTTT.

This clonotype came up a few times. V usage is TRBV20-1 and J usage is TRBJ1-2; possible D gene TRBD1, 5 bases. The CDR3 is 15 residues long. Germline values: CDR1 DFQATT, CDR2 SNEGSKA (reference sequence). Trimming took off 6 bases at V and 5 bases at J, with 22 bases between the two ends. DNA of the CDR3: TGCAGTGCCGAACTGGGGGGGTTGATTGGATATGGCTACACCTTC. Translated: CSAELGGLIGYGYTF.

CDR3 amino acids: CASSLRISNTGELFF. The DNA of the CDR3 is TGTGCCAGCAGCTTACGGATTTCGAACACCGGGGAGCTGTTTTTT. The chain combines TRBV7-2 with TRBJ2-2; D is unclear. The V end was cut by 2 bases, the J end by 0 bases, with 7 bases between. CDR1 is SGHTA and CDR2 is FQGNSA in the germline V gene. The CDR3 has 15 amino acids.

This clonotype was picked up a small number of times. The chain has TRBV7-9 and TRBJ2-5; TRBD2 might be the D (6 bases). The germline V and J ends were trimmed by 5 bases and 1 base, with 23 bases remaining between them. In germline, CDR1 is SEHNR, CDR2 FQNEAQ (reference sequence). The CDR3 spans 18 residues. The CDR3 bases are TGTGCCAGCAGCCAACCGTGGGGGGAACCCATCCTCCAAGAGACCCAGTACTTC. Protein sequence: CASSQPWGEPILQETQYF.

The rearrangement links TRBV3-1 to TRBJ2-1; 9 positions match TRBD2. After removal of 0 bases from V and 2 bases from J, the junction contained 5 bases not matched to a gene. The CDR3 has 17 residues. Germline assignment: CDR1 LGHDT and CDR2 YNNKEL (reference sequence). CDR3 region: CASSQDRSGRPYNEQFF. CDR3 nucleotides: TGTGCCAGCAGCCAAGATCGGAGCGGGAGGCCCTACAATGAGCAGTTCTTC.

The chain couples TRBV5-3 to TRBJ2-3, with 7 bases lining up with TRBD2. TRBV5-3 has ORF status, its function being uncertain. CDR3 length equals 17 residues. The V gene end was trimmed by 5 bases and the J gene end by 1 base; junction bases not matched to a gene: 13. In nucleotides, the CDR3 is TGTGCCAGAAGACACACTAGCGACCAACCTGGCACAGATACGCAGTATTTT. As protein: CARRHTSDQPGTDTQYF.

This clonotype turned up a few times. The chain uses TRBV3-1 and TRBJ1-6, with D tentatively TRBD1 (5 bases). Germline assignment: CDR1 LGHDT and CDR2 YNNKEL (reference sequence). V was shortened by 10 bases and J by 7 bases, with 11 bases between the two germline ends. This CDR3 spans 12 amino acids. The CDR3 reads CATQGGNSPLHF. The CDR3 nucleotides are TGTGCCACGCAGGGCGGGAATTCACCCCTCCACTTT.

V is TRBV4-2 and J is TRBJ2-4, with D possibly matching TRBD1 (6 bases). CDR1 is LGHNA, CDR2 YNFKEQ, per germline. The CDR3 is 15 residues long. Trimming removed 6 bases from V and 8 bases from J, with 20 bases in between. The DNA of the CDR3 is TGTGCCAGCAGAAGGGCGGTGGACAGTCAATACATTCAGTACTTC. This codes for CASRRAVDSQYIQYF.

The rearrangement uses TRBV5-1 and TRBJ1-1; 8 bases line up with TRBD1. With 2 bases clipped from V and 5 bases from J, the junction kept 8 bases outside the gene matches. This CDR3 comprises 15 residues. Germline-derived CDR1 and CDR2 are SGHRS and YFSETQ. The CDR3 region is CASSFHGQGGTEAFF. CDR3 bases: TGCGCCAGCAGCTTCCATGGACAGGGCGGGACTGAAGCTTTCTTT.

This chain joins TRBV12-3 or TRBV12-4 and TRBJ2-1; 9 nucleotides line up with TRBD1. The V segment lost 4 bases and the J segment 2 bases; nucleotides outside the gene matches: 6. The CDR3 extends over 16 amino acids. The CDR3 is CASSSPDRGPYNEQFF. The CDR3 DNA sequence: TGTGCCAGCAGTTCTCCGGACAGGGGACCCTACAATGAGCAGTTCTTC.

This clonotype has a handful of counts. This chain uses TRBV10-3 with TRBJ2-7; 10 bases fit TRBD2. Germline assignment: CDR1 ENHRY and CDR2 SYGVKD. V lost 3 bases and J lost 0; bases outside the gene matches: 2. This CDR3 is built from 15 residues. This chain's CDR3 is CAISDLAGGSYEQYF. CDR3 nucleotide sequence: TGTGCCATCAGTGACTTAGCGGGAGGCTCCTACGAGCAGTACTTC.

This chain connects TRBV19 to TRBJ2-3; D gene ambiguous. CDR3 size: 14 residues. The V end was cut by 7 bases, the J end by 1 base, with 12 bases between. Germline V lookup: CDR1 LNHDA, CDR2 SQIVND (reference sequence). CDR3 DNA sequence: TGTGCCAGTATAGGGTTTGAGGGCACAGATACGCAGTATTTT. Encoded protein: CASIGFEGTDTQYF. Looking up the rest from reference TRBV19 and TRBJ2-3 gives the full variable domain: DGGITQSPKYLFRKEGQNVTLSCEQNLNHDAMYWYRQDPGQGLRLIYYSQIVNDFQKGDIAEGYSVSREKKESFPLTVTSAQKNPTAFYLCASIGFEGTDTQYFGPGTRLTVL.

This clonotype showed up just a few times. The J gene is TRBJ1-5, the V gene TRBV20-1; D gene ambiguous. The ends were cut back, 1 base at V and 2 bases at J, with 12 bases in the middle. Germline lookup yields CDR1 DFQATT and CDR2 SNEGSKA (reference sequence). The CDR3 is 15 amino acids. The chain's CDR3 is CSARVPSGGNQPQHF. DNA of the CDR3: TGCAGTGCTAGAGTTCCAAGCGGGGGCAATCAGCCCCAGCATTTT.